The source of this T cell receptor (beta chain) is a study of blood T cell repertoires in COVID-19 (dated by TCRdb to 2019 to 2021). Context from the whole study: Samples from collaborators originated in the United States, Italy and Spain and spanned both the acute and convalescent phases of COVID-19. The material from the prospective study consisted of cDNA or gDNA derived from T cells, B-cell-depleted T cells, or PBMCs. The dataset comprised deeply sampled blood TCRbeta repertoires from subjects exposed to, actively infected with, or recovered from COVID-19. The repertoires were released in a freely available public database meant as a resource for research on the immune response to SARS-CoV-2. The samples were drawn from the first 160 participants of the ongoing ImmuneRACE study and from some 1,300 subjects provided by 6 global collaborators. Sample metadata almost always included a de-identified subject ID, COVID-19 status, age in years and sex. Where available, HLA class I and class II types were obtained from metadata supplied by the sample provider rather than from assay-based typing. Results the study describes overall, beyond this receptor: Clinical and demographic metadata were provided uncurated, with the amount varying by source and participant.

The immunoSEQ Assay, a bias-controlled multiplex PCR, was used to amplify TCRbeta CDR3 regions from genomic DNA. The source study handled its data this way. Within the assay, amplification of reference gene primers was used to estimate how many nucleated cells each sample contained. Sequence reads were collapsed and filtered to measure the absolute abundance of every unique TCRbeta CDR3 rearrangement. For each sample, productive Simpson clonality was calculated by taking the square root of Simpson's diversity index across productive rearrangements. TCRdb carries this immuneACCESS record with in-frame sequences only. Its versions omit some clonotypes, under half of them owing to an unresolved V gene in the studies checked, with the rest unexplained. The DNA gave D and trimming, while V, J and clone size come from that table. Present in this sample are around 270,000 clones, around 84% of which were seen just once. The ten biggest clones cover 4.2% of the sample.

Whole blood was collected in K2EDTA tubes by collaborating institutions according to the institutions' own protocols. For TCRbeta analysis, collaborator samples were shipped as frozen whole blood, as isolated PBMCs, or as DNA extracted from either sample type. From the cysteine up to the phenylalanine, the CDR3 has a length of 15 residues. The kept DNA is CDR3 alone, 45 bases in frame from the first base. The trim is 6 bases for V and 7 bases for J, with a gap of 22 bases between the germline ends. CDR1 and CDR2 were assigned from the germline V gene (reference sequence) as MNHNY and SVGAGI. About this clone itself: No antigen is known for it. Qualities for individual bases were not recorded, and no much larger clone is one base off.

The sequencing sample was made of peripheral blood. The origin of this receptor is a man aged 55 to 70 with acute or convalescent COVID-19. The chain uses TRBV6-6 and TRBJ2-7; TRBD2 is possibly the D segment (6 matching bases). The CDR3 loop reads CASRTLAATSGEQYF. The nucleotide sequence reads TGTGCCAGCAGGACGTTAGCGGCAACCTCGGGGGAGCAGTACTTC.